The 3 T cell receptor beta chains given below trace back to one sample, sequenced in a study of shared clonotypes between healthy human individuals. Using immunoSEQ multiplex PCR, the repertoire was profiled, and TCRdb retains in-frame clones only, with some absent. The data hold 2 million to 2.5 million clones, with 85% to 95% observed a single time. Sequenced: naive CD4+ T cells from PBMCs. As for subset: CD45RA+ positively selected. The source of these receptors is a man aged 18-30 years in good health. Some clones in this sample may be carry-over from other donors' samples.

The chain couples TRBV11-2 to TRBJ2-5, with 12 bases matching TRBD2. CDR3 length: 14 residues. The V gene end was trimmed by 5 bases and the J gene end by 6 bases; junction bases not matched to a gene: 4. Germline lookup yields CDR1 SGHAT and CDR2 FQNNGV. The chain's CDR3 is CASSIGTSGQTQYF. The CDR3, as DNA: TGTGCCAGCAGCATCGGGACTAGCGGGCAGACCCAGTACTTC.

The rearrangement joins TRBV15 to TRBJ2-1; D unclear. CDR3 size: 13 residues. From germline, CDR1 is LNHNV and CDR2 YYDKDF (reference sequence). V was pared by 1 base and J by 7 bases, with 8 bases between. Here the CDR3 reads CATSRGLVNEQFF. CDR3 DNA: TGTGCCACCAGCAGAGGGTTGGTGAATGAGCAGTTCTTC.

The V call is TRBV28, the J call TRBJ1-5; tentatively, D is TRBD1 (6 bases). The CDR3 sequence is 15 residues long. Trimming cost V 5 bases and J 4 bases, with 15 bases left between them. CDR1 MDHEN and CDR2 SYDVKM come from the germline V gene. The CDR3 DNA reads TGTGCCAGCAGTCCCCCCCGGGGGGCGAATCAGCCCCAGCATTTT. Encoded protein: CASSPPRGANQPQHF. The full variable domain, completed using reference TRBV28 and TRBJ1-5, is DVKVTQSSRYLVKRTGEKVFLECVQDMDHENMFWYRQDPGLGLRLIYFSYDVKMKEKGDIPEGYSVSREKKERFSLILESASTNQTSMYLCASSPPRGANQPQHFGDGTRLSIL.